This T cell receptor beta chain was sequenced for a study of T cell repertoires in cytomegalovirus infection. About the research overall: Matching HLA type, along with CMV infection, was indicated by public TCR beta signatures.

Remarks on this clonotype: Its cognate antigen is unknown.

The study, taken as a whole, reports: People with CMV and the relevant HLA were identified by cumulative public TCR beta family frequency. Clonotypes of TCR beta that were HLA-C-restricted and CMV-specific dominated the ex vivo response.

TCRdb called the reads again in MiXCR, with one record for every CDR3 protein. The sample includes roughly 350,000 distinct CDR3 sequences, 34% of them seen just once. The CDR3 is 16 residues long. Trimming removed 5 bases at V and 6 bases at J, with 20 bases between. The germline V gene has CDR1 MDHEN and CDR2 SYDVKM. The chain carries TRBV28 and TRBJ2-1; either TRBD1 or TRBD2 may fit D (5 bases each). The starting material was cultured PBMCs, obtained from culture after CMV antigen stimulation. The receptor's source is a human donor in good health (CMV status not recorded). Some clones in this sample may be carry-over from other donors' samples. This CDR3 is CASSPAVRQGPNEQFF. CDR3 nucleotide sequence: TGTGCCAGCAGTCCAGCGGTGCGCCAGGGCCCCAATGAGCAGTTCTTC.